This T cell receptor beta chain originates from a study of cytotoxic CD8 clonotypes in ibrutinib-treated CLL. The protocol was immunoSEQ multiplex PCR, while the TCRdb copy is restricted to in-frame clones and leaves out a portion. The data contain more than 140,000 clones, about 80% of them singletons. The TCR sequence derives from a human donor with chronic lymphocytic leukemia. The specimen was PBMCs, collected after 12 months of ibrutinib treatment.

In DNA, the CDR3 is TGCGCCAGCAGCCAACCAGGCGCCGATACGCAGTATTTT. Translated, it gives CASSQPGADTQYF. The V call is TRBV4-1, the J call TRBJ2-3; no clear D. Germline CDR1 is MGHRA and CDR2 is YSYEKL. The CDR3 totals 13 residues. Trimming took 2 bases from V and 6 from J, leaving 9 bases between them.